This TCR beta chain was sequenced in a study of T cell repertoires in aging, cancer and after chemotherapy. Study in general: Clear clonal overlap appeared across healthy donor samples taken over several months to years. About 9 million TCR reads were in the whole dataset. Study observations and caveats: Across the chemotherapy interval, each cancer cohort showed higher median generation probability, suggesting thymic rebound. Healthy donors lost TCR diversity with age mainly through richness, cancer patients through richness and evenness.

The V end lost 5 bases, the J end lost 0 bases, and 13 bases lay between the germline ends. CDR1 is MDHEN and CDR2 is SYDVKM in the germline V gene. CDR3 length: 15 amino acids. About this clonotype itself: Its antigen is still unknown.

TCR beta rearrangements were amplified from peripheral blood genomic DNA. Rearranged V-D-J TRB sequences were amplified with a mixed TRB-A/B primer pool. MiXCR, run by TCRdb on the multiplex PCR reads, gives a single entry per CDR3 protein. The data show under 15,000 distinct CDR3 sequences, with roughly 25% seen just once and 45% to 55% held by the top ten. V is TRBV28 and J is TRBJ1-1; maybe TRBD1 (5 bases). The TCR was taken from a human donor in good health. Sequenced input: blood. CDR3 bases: TGTGCCAGCAGTCCTGCCGGGACCATGAACACTGAAGCTTTCTTT. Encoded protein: CASSPAGTMNTEAFF.